This record looks at one T cell receptor beta chain sequence and its context. Its antigen remains unidentified. Per-base quality was not reported, and no clone a single base away is much larger than it. Whole blood was collected in K2EDTA tubes by collaborating institutions according to the institutions' own protocols. For TCRbeta analysis, collaborator samples were shipped as frozen whole blood, as isolated PBMCs, or as DNA extracted from either sample type. The CDR1 and CDR2 encoded by the germline V gene are MNHEY and SVGAGI. Unmatched junction bases come to 5, with V trimmed by 8 bases and J by 2 bases. CDR3 length: 14 amino acids, cysteine to phenylalanine. Of all the DNA, just the CDR3 is kept, 42 bases in frame from base 1. This entry comes from a study of blood T cell repertoires in COVID-19 (TCRdb year 2020). For the study in its entirety: Samples from collaborators originated in the United States, Italy and Spain and spanned both the acute and convalescent phases of COVID-19. The samples were drawn from two sources: the first 160 participants of the ongoing ImmuneRACE study, and over 950 subjects contributed by 6 global collaborators. HLA class I and class II types, where available, came from metadata supplied by the sample provider rather than from assay-based typing. The repertoires were released in a freely available public database intended as a resource for research on the immune response to SARS-CoV-2. The sample metadata nearly always contained a de-identified subject ID, COVID-19 status, age in years and sex. The material from the prospective study consisted of cDNA or gDNA derived from T cells, B-cell-depleted T cells, or PBMCs. The dataset comprised deeply sampled blood TCRbeta repertoires from subjects exposed to, actively infected with, or recovered from COVID-19.

TCRbeta CDR3 regions were amplified from genomic DNA using the immunoSEQ Assay, a bias-controlled multiplex PCR. Turning to the authors' computational methods: The number of nucleated cells in each sample was estimated by amplification of reference gene primers within the assay. Sequence reads were collapsed and filtered to measure the absolute abundance of every unique TCRbeta CDR3 rearrangement. Productive Simpson clonality was computed per sample as the square root of Simpson's diversity index over productive rearrangements. The source is immuneACCESS, and TCRdb retained only in-frame sequences with V and J called. Part of the clones is not carried over; for the studies checked, unresolved V genes explain less than half of this, and the remainder is unexplained. V and J calls and clone size come straight from that table; D and trimming were deduced from the DNA. Recorded for this sample are about 190,000 clones; about 86% of them occurred a single time. The ten largest clones represent approximately 15% of the sample.

Findings and caveats that apply to the study as a whole: The quantity of clinical and demographic metadata differed by source and by participant and was supplied without curation.

Recombination linked TRBV6-5 to TRBJ1-2; TRBD1 agrees with 10 junctional bases. The receptor was isolated from a man aged 25 to 40 with active or convalescent COVID-19. Sequenced sample: peripheral blood. The CDR3 protein is CASAGTGANYGYTF. The nucleotide sequence is given as TGTGCCAGCGCCGGGACAGGGGCCAACTATGGCTACACCTTC.